This record covers a single T cell receptor (beta chain). Its antigen is as yet unknown. This specimen belongs to a study of cytomegalovirus exposure and HLA in healthy donors. A multiplex PCR was run with 60 Vbeta primers and 13 Jbeta primers. Profiled with immunoSEQ multiplex PCR; TCRdb holds only in-frame clones, not every one. In the table there are some 180,000 clones, about 80% of which are singletons. Notes on the study in general: A further, later analysis showed that HLA-associated TCR beta chains (compared with equally common others) were more clonally expanded. Usually a TCR sequence was rare, but some public TCRs were found in many donors.

This CDR3 is built from 16 residues. Unmatched junction bases numbered 12, after V lost 1 base and J lost 7 bases. Germline CDR1 is SGHNT and CDR2 is YYREEE (reference sequence). The sequenced sample consisted of PBMCs. This chain connects TRBV5-4 to TRBJ1-2; 8 bases are a match to TRBD1. The TCR was taken from an older woman in good health and CMV-seropositive. CDR3 sequence: CASSLTPTGVSAGYTF. CDR3 nucleotide sequence: TGTGCCAGCAGCTTGACCCCGACAGGGGTAAGTGCTGGCTACACCTTC.